A selection of T cell receptor beta chains follows, all from one sample in a study of response to subunit inactivated influenza vaccine. TCRdb fed the RT-PCR reads into MiXCR, producing one record per CDR3 protein. This table holds 630,000 or so distinct CDR3 sequences, approximately 14% found once. This sample comprised PBMCs from blood, obtained 11 to 12 days after vaccination. The receptor set was obtained from a man between 50 and 59 years old who received an inactivated influenza vaccine. Both conserved end residues are part of each CDR3. D genes are given only for firm matches.

V gene: TRBV24-1
D gene: -
CDR3 protein: CATSASNQETQYF

V gene: TRBV20-1
D gene: TRBD2
CDR3 protein: CSARGVVAGLTDTQYF

V gene: TRBV28
D gene: -
CDR3 protein: CASSSALGRGTYEQYF

V gene: TRBV7-9
D gene: TRBD1
CDR3 protein: CASSSTTGPDTQYF

V gene: TRBV7-9
D gene: -
CDR3 protein: CASSDIGRTTGANVLTF

V gene: TRBV15
D gene: TRBD1
CDR3 protein: CATSRVAGQGGGYTF

V gene: TRBV7-2
D gene: TRBD2
CDR3 protein: CASSWTSGRLSNEQFF

V gene: TRBV6-5
D gene: TRBD1
CDR3 protein: CASSYGQGAFVAFF

V gene: TRBV12-3/TRBV12-4
D gene: -
CDR3 protein: CASSPTGITSTDTQYF

V gene: TRBV4-1
D gene: TRBD2
CDR3 protein: CASSQALAGNQETQYF

V gene: TRBV12-3/TRBV12-4
D gene: TRBD1
CDR3 protein: CASSWGQEPYSNQPQHF

V gene: TRBV18
D gene: TRBD1
CDR3 protein: CASSPRDRGYEQFF

V gene: TRBV7-2
D gene: -
CDR3 protein: CASSNGPQTPYGYTF

V gene: TRBV12-3/TRBV12-4
D gene: -
CDR3 protein: CASSLTGVNYGYTF

V gene: TRBV5-1
D gene: TRBD2
CDR3 protein: CASSYELRDTGLARDYEQYF

V gene: TRBV20-1
D gene: TRBD2
CDR3 protein: CSARPQSGRADEQYF

V gene: TRBV7-9
D gene: -
CDR3 protein: CASSPDRNLLHF

V gene: TRBV2
D gene: -
CDR3 protein: CASSGRRVSHNEQFF

V gene: TRBV7-8
D gene: -
CDR3 protein: CASSLEAGAEQYF

V gene: TRBV28
D gene: -
CDR3 protein: CASSNQGPEAFF

V gene: TRBV4-2
D gene: TRBD2
CDR3 protein: CASSQFIAGGTQDTQYF

V gene: TRBV7-2
D gene: -
CDR3 protein: CASSIYSGANVLTF

V gene: TRBV28
D gene: -
CDR3 protein: CASSFMVQGRETQYF

V gene: TRBV14
D gene: -
CDR3 protein: CASSQVPDTQYF

V gene: TRBV7-2
D gene: TRBD1
CDR3 protein: CASSPVDRGYGYTF

V gene: TRBV5-5
D gene: TRBD1
CDR3 protein: CASSQDRGRTEAFF

V gene: TRBV7-6
D gene: -
CDR3 protein: CASSLVLTHNEQFF

V gene: TRBV18
D gene: TRBD1
CDR3 protein: CASSPPGQGNREQYF

V gene: TRBV5-6
D gene: TRBD2
CDR3 protein: CASSLAAVAGELAKNIQYF

V gene: TRBV15
D gene: TRBD2
CDR3 protein: CATSRDRGVTDTQYF

V gene: TRBV4-3
D gene: TRBD2
CDR3 protein: CASSQGGLALGRYEQYF

V gene: TRBV5-1
D gene: -
CDR3 protein: CASSLIDHSYEQYF

V gene: TRBV28
D gene: -
CDR3 protein: CASSLTSQPQHF

V gene: TRBV28
D gene: -
CDR3 protein: CASREGIEDIQYF

V gene: TRBV29-1
D gene: TRBD2
CDR3 protein: CSVEDLPGGCDEQFF

V gene: TRBV4-1
D gene: -
CDR3 protein: CASSQGTQRSTDTQYF

V gene: TRBV20-1
D gene: -
CDR3 protein: CSASHRASTDTQYF

V gene: TRBV6-6
D gene: -
CDR3 protein: CASGFQGRGFF

V gene: TRBV2
D gene: TRBD2
CDR3 protein: CASRALAGGTDTQYF

V gene: TRBV6-2/TRBV6-3
D gene: -
CDR3 protein: CAAGLGPPNEQFF

V gene: TRBV20-1
D gene: TRBD2
CDR3 protein: CSARDFVPRGTAGTGELFF

V gene: TRBV15
D gene: -
CDR3 protein: CATSPRGKIQPQHF

V gene: TRBV12-3/TRBV12-4
D gene: TRBD2
CDR3 protein: CASSLVGGGGNEQFF

V gene: TRBV6-4
D gene: -
CDR3 protein: CASSDSTDLGELFF

V gene: TRBV18
D gene: TRBD1
CDR3 protein: CASSPGTGGMDGYTF

V gene: TRBV7-9
D gene: TRBD2
CDR3 protein: CASRRGLASTDTQYF

V gene: TRBV7-9
D gene: -
CDR3 protein: CASSQDILYEQYF

V gene: TRBV28
D gene: TRBD1
CDR3 protein: CASNSHQGAGGNTIYF

V gene: TRBV20-1
D gene: TRBD1
CDR3 protein: CSARQGAKELFF

V gene: TRBV20-1
D gene: -
CDR3 protein: CSARDEGRPMSSYNSPLHF

V gene: TRBV12-3/TRBV12-4
D gene: TRBD1
CDR3 protein: CATRPGQGAYYNEQFF

V gene: TRBV12-3/TRBV12-4
D gene: -
CDR3 protein: CASSPLGQSYEQYF

V gene: TRBV11-2
D gene: -
CDR3 protein: CASSPLAGGRWETQYF

V gene: TRBV7-9
D gene: TRBD1
CDR3 protein: CASSVQRDSSYEQYF

V gene: TRBV4-1
D gene: TRBD1
CDR3 protein: CASNRQGEETQYF

V gene: TRBV7-3
D gene: -
CDR3 protein: CASSSLITDTQYF

V gene: TRBV3-1
D gene: -
CDR3 protein: CASNQGFNNEQFF

V gene: TRBV4-2
D gene: -
CDR3 protein: CASSQDWAFGSYEQYF

V gene: TRBV12-3/TRBV12-4
D gene: -
CDR3 protein: CASRLSAGGSYEQYF

V gene: TRBV30
D gene: -
CDR3 protein: CAWSTLSLGEQYF